Included here is one T cell receptor beta chain sequence, with context. Its antigen is currently unknown. This table comes from immunoSEQ multiplex PCR, and its TCRdb copy is limited to in-frame clones, with some not included. The sample shows 17,000 or so clones, 65% to 80% of them seen only once. The data were taken from a study of vaccination effects on CD4 cells after COVID-19. The overall study: Early and late time points after vaccination were used to sample three convalescent patients. Study results and caveats: Late post-vaccination, clones induced by infection and those induced by vaccine underwent marked clonal contraction.

The ViraFEST assay expanded antigen-specific CD4+ T cells with viral peptide pools before sequencing. Scientists isolated CD4+ T cells after an approximately ten-day culture period ended. SARS-CoV-2 infection was confirmed by PCR in the person between March and December 2020. Participants were given two doses of BNT162b2 or mRNA-1273 vaccine. A few million PBMC were seeded per well and grown in the presence of roughly 10 IU/ml IL-2 and around 11 ug/ml peptides. The CDR3 consists of 12 residues. CDR1 and CDR2 from the germline V gene are MNHEY and SVGEGT. The V and J ends lost 2 bases and 3 bases respectively, with 4 bases between them.

V usage is TRBV6-2 or TRBV6-3 and J usage is TRBJ1-1, with no clear D. This receptor was taken from a human donor who had a prior SARS-CoV-2 infection. The sequenced sample was CD4+ T cells from PBMCs cultured with SARS-CoV-2 spike peptides, obtained after COVID-19 vaccination. This CDR3 reads CASSYRDTEAFF. The CDR3 DNA is TGTGCCAGCAGTTACAGGGACACTGAAGCTTTCTTT.